These 21 T cell receptor beta chains share one sample of origin, sequenced in a study of chemoradiotherapy in HPV16-positive cancers. TCRdb's table, derived via immunoSEQ multiplex PCR, lists solely in-frame clones and lacks some. The repertoire holds about 68,000 clones, with 85% to 90% as singletons. The sample was blood, taken from a patient who underwent chemoradiotherapy. All receptors come from a human donor with HPV-associated anogenital cancer.

The chain couples TRBV6-1 to TRBJ1-4, with D perhaps TRBD1 (5 bases). The CDR3 extends over 15 amino acids. Looked up from germline, CDR1 is MNHNS and CDR2 is SASEGT. V was clipped by 7 bases and J by 8 bases, with 20 bases between them. CDR3 bases: TGTGCCAGCACAAGGAGCAGGGCCAGCGGCGAAAAACTGTTTTTT. Protein product: CASTRSRASGEKLFF.

Only one count was recorded for this clone. The chain carries TRBV7-2 and TRBJ2-7; possibly TRBD2 for D (5 bases). CDR3 length: 15 amino acids. Germline lookup yields CDR1 SGHTA and CDR2 FQGNSA. The V gene lost 2 bases and the J gene lost 4 bases, with 15 bases spanning the gap. The DNA of the CDR3 is TGTGCCAGCAGCTTAATGGAGGTTAGCGCGTACGAGCAGTACTTC. This sequence encodes CASSLMEVSAYEQYF.

V usage is TRBV19 and J usage is TRBJ2-1; 11 positions agree with TRBD2. Trimming took 0 bases from V and 8 from J; bases not matched to a gene: 3. Germline V gene sequence: CDR1 LNHDA, CDR2 SQIVND (reference sequence). There are 15 residues in the CDR3. CDR3 sequence reads: CASSIETSGVHEQFF. As DNA, the CDR3 is TGTGCCAGTAGTATAGAGACTAGCGGGGTGCATGAGCAGTTCTTC.

The chain uses TRBV28 and TRBJ2-5, with D possibly matching TRBD2 (6 bases). Trimming removed 3 bases at V and 1 base at J, with 9 bases between. Per the germline V gene, CDR1 is MDHEN and CDR2 is SYDVKM. The CDR3 is made up of 14 amino acids. CDR3 amino acids: CASSFAGSQETQYF. Here the CDR3 DNA reads TGTGCCAGCAGTTTTGCGGGGTCCCAAGAGACCCAGTACTTC.

The chain employs TRBV14 and TRBJ2-1; TRBD2 agrees at 12 bases. The CDR3 sequence is 18 residues long. Germline loops: CDR1 SGHDN, CDR2 FVKESK. V trimming: 0 bases; J trimming: 7 bases; junction bases outside the gene matches: 10. CDR3: CASSQDWGLAGGRNEQFF. The CDR3 region has the DNA TGTGCCAGCAGCCAAGATTGGGGCCTAGCGGGAGGGCGGAATGAGCAGTTCTTC.

The chain uses TRBV28 and TRBJ2-7; D gene ambiguous. The length of the CDR3 is 14 residues. Germline CDR1 is MDHEN and CDR2 is SYDVKM. V was pared by 6 bases and J by 5 bases, with 17 bases between. CDR3 coding DNA: TGTGCCAGCAGCCCCCAGAGCTTTCGAGACGAGCAGTACTTC. Residues: CASSPQSFRDEQYF.

This chain uses TRBV9 with TRBJ1-1; D gene uncertain. Trimming took 0 bases from V and 5 from J, leaving 11 bases between them. Germline CDR1 and CDR2: SGDLS and YYNGEE. CDR3 size: 14 residues. CDR3 region: CASSVAGRPTEAFF. DNA of the CDR3: TGTGCCAGCAGCGTAGCCGGTAGACCAACTGAAGCTTTCTTT.

The chain is built from TRBV11-2 and TRBJ1-4, with D maybe TRBD1 (6 bases). The V gene lost 1 base and the J gene lost 5 bases, with 11 bases spanning the gap. Germline-derived CDR1 and CDR2 are SGHAT and FQNNGV. This CDR3 comprises 15 residues. CDR3: CASSLAGGGNEKLFF. The CDR3 DNA reads as TGTGCCAGCAGCTTAGCCGGAGGGGGAAATGAAAAACTGTTTTTT.

The CDR3 nucleotides read TGCGCCAGCAGCCCCTCAGAGGGTTACGGCACTGAAGCTTTCTTT. This encodes CASSPSEGYGTEAFF. The chain links TRBV5-1 to TRBJ1-1; no reliable D call. Looked up from germline, CDR1 is SGHRS and CDR2 is YFSETQ. The CDR3 spans 15 residues. With 4 bases removed from V and 4 bases from J, the gap between germline ends came to 17 bases.

The gene calls are TRBV5-4 and TRBJ2-3; D remains ambiguous. V was pared by 8 bases and J by 6 bases, with 16 bases between. Germline V gene lookup returns CDR1 SGHNT and CDR2 YYREEE (reference sequence). The CDR3 length is 13 residues. The CDR3 protein is CASKDGARDTQYF. Written as DNA, the CDR3 is TGTGCCAGTAAGGACGGAGCCAGGGATACGCAGTATTTT.

This sequence joins TRBV19 and TRBJ1-2; D uncertain. V lost 3 bases and J lost 0, with 14 bases in between. The CDR3 contains 16 residues. Looked up from germline, CDR1 is LNHDA and CDR2 is SQIVND (reference sequence). The CDR3 sequence: CASSMVRTVTNYGYTF. The CDR3 region has the DNA TGTGCCAGTAGTATGGTCCGGACGGTGACTAACTATGGCTACACCTTC.

V usage is TRBV20-1 and J usage is TRBJ1-4, with D uncertain. Germline CDR1 DFQATT, CDR2 SNEGSKA (reference sequence). The length of the CDR3 is 11 residues. The V and J ends lost 5 bases and 8 bases respectively, with 9 bases between them. The CDR3 sequence is CSAPTSEKLFF. DNA for the CDR3: TGCAGTGCTCCAACGTCCGAAAAACTGTTTTTT.

This clone was seen only once. This rearrangement joins TRBV27 to TRBJ2-7; the D is unclear. From germline, CDR1 is MNHEY and CDR2 SMNVEV (reference sequence). This CDR3 region has 9 residues. The germline V and J ends were trimmed by 7 bases and 9 bases, with 7 bases remaining between them. CDR3 DNA: TGTGCCAGCATCTGGGGGCAGTACTTC. Its protein product is CASIWGQYF.

The J gene is TRBJ1-1, the V gene TRBV29-1; no clear D gene. Germline values: CDR1 SQVTM, CDR2 ANQGSEA. The V and J ends lost 7 bases and 4 bases respectively, with 16 bases between them. This CDR3 has 13 amino acids. CDR3 in DNA: TGCAGCGCAAATGCGGGAGGACTCACTGAAGCTTTCTTT. Protein: CSANAGGLTEAFF. Full variable domain (rest looked up from reference TRBV29-1 and TRBJ1-1): SAVISQKPSRDICQRGTSLTIQCQVDSQVTMMFWYRQQPGQSLTLIATANQGSEATYESGFVIDKFPISRPNLTFSTLTVSNMSPEDSSIYLCSANAGGLTEAFFGQGTRLTVV.

J is TRBJ2-5 and V is TRBV5-1; D gene unclear. This CDR3 spans 12 amino acids. Trimming took off 4 bases at V and 2 bases at J, with 6 bases between the two ends. Germline CDR1 is SGHRS and CDR2 is YFSETQ. This CDR3 reads CASSLGQETQYF. The CDR3 nucleotides are TGCGCCAGCAGCCTAGGGCAAGAGACCCAGTACTTC.

The chain joins TRBV11-1 to TRBJ1-2, with unresolved D. The CDR3 spans 15 residues. Trimming took off 5 bases at V and 4 bases at J, with 17 bases between the two ends. Per the germline V gene, CDR1 is SGHAT and CDR2 is FQDESV (reference sequence). The CDR3 DNA reads TGTGCCAGCAGCCCGGGTCGACTCCCAAGCTATGGCTACACCTTC. Translated: CASSPGRLPSYGYTF.

The chain joins TRBV20-1 to TRBJ2-3; no clear D gene. The V gene lost 5 bases and the J gene lost 0 bases, with 3 bases spanning the gap. Germline-derived CDR1 and CDR2 are DFQATT and SNEGSKA (reference sequence). This CDR3 has 11 residues. The CDR3 DNA reads TGCAGTGCTCTTAGCACAGATACGCAGTATTTT. The encoded protein is CSALSTDTQYF.

The chain is built from TRBV11-2 and TRBJ1-2, with D uncertain. Trimming took 1 base from V and 2 from J, leaving 5 bases between them. The CDR3 spans 13 residues. The V gene's germline CDR1 is SGHAT and CDR2 FQNNGV. CDR3 region: CASSLGSNYGYTF. In DNA, the CDR3 is TGTGCCAGCAGCTTAGGAAGCAACTATGGCTACACCTTC.

CDR3 bases: TGCGCCAGCAGCTATGGCGGGAGTAGATACGAGCAGTACTTC. Protein sequence: CASSYGGSRYEQYF. V is TRBV5-1 and J is TRBJ2-7, with 7 bases matching TRBD2. V lost 3 bases, J lost 4 bases, and 7 bases stayed unmatched. The germline gives CDR1 SGHRS, CDR2 YFSETQ. This CDR3 region has 14 residues. Supplemented by reference TRBV5-1 and TRBJ2-7, the full variable domain reads KAGVTQTPRYLIKTRGQQVTLSCSPISGHRSVSWYQQTPGQGLQFLFEYFSETQRNKGNFPGRFSGRQFSNSRSEMNVSTLELGDSALYLCASSYGGSRYEQYFGPGTRLTVT.

The table lists this clone with a count of one. The CDR3 is CASRDPGHRVSPQHF. Here the CDR3 DNA reads TGTGCCAGCAGGGATCCGGGACACAGGGTTTCGCCCCAGCATTTT. V usage is TRBV28 and J usage is TRBJ1-5; a weak D match, TRBD1 (6 bases). Germline assignment: CDR1 MDHEN and CDR2 SYDVKM. V was cut by 6 bases and J by 9 bases, with 21 bases left in between. The CDR3 spans 15 residues. Looking up the rest from reference TRBV28 and TRBJ1-5 gives the full variable domain: DVKVTQSSRYLVKRTGEKVFLECVQDMDHENMFWYRQDPGLGLRLIYFSYDVKMKEKGDIPEGYSVSREKKERFSLILESASTNQTSMYLCASRDPGHRVSPQHFGDGTRLSIL.

The chain joins TRBV11-2 to TRBJ2-3, with D hard to call. The CDR3 covers 13 residues. Germline V gives CDR1 SGHAT, CDR2 FQNNGV. The V end lost 1 base, the J end lost 8 bases, and 10 bases lay between the germline ends. CDR3 loop: CASSLGEWGTQYF. CDR3 DNA: TGTGCCAGCAGCTTAGGGGAATGGGGTACGCAGTATTTT.